The T cell receptor (beta chain) described here comes from a study of OX40 agonist ivuxolimab in advanced cancers. Study-level background: Given to patients was ivuxolimab, an agonistic anti-OX40 (CD134) antibody. Points from the study as a whole: Both CD4+ and CD8+ T cell populations in blood had undergone clonal expansion by week 6 at 0.1 to 3.0 mg/kg.

Concerning this clone: Its antigen is still unknown.

Germline CDR1 SGHVS, CDR2 FNYEAQ. Trimming removed 4 bases at V and 5 bases at J, with 26 bases between. CDR3 length equals 18 residues. The method was immunoSEQ multiplex PCR; TCRdb's version includes in-frame clones alone and lacks a portion of them. The sample lists about 90,000 clones, around 88% occurring once. The sequence was collected from an adult with an advanced solid tumor such as melanoma, head and neck, liver or kidney cancer. This chain joins TRBV7-6 and TRBJ2-5, with D perhaps assigned TRBD1 or TRBD2 (5 bases each). The sequencing used CD4+ or CD8+ T cells sorted from blood, collected in a trial of the OX40 agonist ivuxolimab. In DNA form, the CDR3 reads TGTGCCAGCAGCTCGCAGCCGGGGCATAAAGGGGTCGGGGAGACCCAGTACTTC. This gives the protein CASSSQPGHKGVGETQYF.